Included here is one T cell receptor beta chain sequence, with context. This record comes from a study of blood T cell repertoires in COVID-19. Whole-study context: Acute and convalescent COVID-19 specimens originated in the United States, Italy and Spain. Sample material is recorded as cDNA or gDNA derived from T cells, B-cell-depleted T cells, or PBMCs.

V lost 8 bases to trimming and J lost 10 bases, with 16 bases between them. The CDR3 contains 13 residues. CDR1 is SGHRS and CDR2 is YFSETQ in the germline V gene. The repertoire was sequenced with immunoSEQ multiplex PCR; TCRdb's copy has only in-frame clones and lacks some. The sample shows 37,000 or so clones, roughly 88% of them seen only once. Sequencing input: peripheral blood. This receptor was taken from a man in his sixties with active COVID-19. The genes are TRBV5-1 and TRBJ1-6; possibly TRBD1 for D (5 bases). The CDR3 reads CASGPGLGSPLHF. In DNA, the CDR3 is TGCGCCAGTGGACCAGGGCTAGGGTCACCCCTCCACTTT. Full variable domain (outside the CDR3, taken from reference TRBV5-1 and TRBJ1-6): KAGVTQTPRYLIKTRGQQVTLSCSPISGHRSVSWYQQTPGQGLQFLFEYFSETQRNKGNFPGRFSGRQFSNSRSEMNVSTLELGDSALYLCASGPGLGSPLHFGNGTRLTVT.